The next 22 T cell receptor beta chains were all read from a single sample in a study of T cell responses to AZD1222 COVID-19 vaccine. Data came from immunoSEQ multiplex PCR; TCRdb stores just in-frame clones and leaves some out. This sample has 140,000 to 150,000 clones, with 75% to 95% found just once. Sequencing used peripheral blood, obtained on day 0 of MenACWY control vaccination. These receptors came from an adult in good health.

The chain combines TRBV2 with TRBJ1-5, with D possibly TRBD1 on 6 matching bases. The CDR3 contains 17 residues. The germline CDR1 and CDR2 sequences are SNHLY and FYNNEI. V was cut by 1 base and J by 5 bases, with 18 bases left in between. The CDR3 loop is CASSEGGQVEWHQPQHF. The DNA for the CDR3 is TGTGCCAGCAGTGAAGGGGGGCAGGTGGAATGGCATCAGCCCCAGCATTTT.

The CDR3 region is CASSPGTASEKLFF. The CDR3, as DNA: TGCGCCAGCAGCCCCGGGACAGCAAGCGAAAAACTGTTTTTT. V gene TRBV5-1 combines with J gene TRBJ1-4; 7 nucleotides align to TRBD1. Germline V gene sequence: CDR1 SGHRS, CDR2 YFSETQ. Losses at the gene ends were 4 bases for V and 8 bases for J; bases not matched to a gene: 8. This CDR3 contains 14 residues.

The V and J genes are TRBV2 and TRBJ1-4; D is ambiguous. Per germline, CDR1 SNHLY and CDR2 FYNNEI. Trimming cost V 10 bases and J 4 bases, with 16 bases left between them. The CDR3 covers 14 residues. The CDR3 nucleotides read TGTGCCATTCAGCCGGGGAAGGGTAATGAAAAACTGTTTTTT. Translated, it gives CAIQPGKGNEKLFF.

The chain uses TRBV3-1 (or the pseudogene TRBV3-2) and TRBJ1-4; maybe TRBD1 (5 bases). The CDR3 loop spans 13 amino acids. The germline V gene has CDR1 LGHDT and CDR2 YNNKEL (reference sequence). Trimming cost V 4 bases and J 7 bases, with 10 bases left between them. The CDR3 nucleotides are TGTGCCAGCAGCCCTCCGGGGCCTGAAAAACTGTTTTTT. Translating gives CASSPPGPEKLFF.

The rearrangement links TRBV5-1 to TRBJ1-2; 11 bases are shared with TRBD1. Trimming took 4 bases from V and 8 from J; bases not matched to a gene: 7. The CDR3 loop spans 14 amino acids. Germline-derived CDR1 and CDR2 are SGHRS and YFSETQ. The CDR3 DNA sequence: TGCGCCAGCAGCACCGGACAGGGGGCGGAGGGCTACACCTTC. Amino acid sequence: CASSTGQGAEGYTF.

The CDR3 DNA follows: TGTGCCAGCAGCCCCGGGACAGGGATTGAAGCTTTCTTT. Translation: CASSPGTGIEAFF. The chain carries TRBV3-1 (or the pseudogene TRBV3-2) and TRBJ1-1; TRBD1 matches 9 bases. This CDR3 has 13 amino acids. The germline gives CDR1 LGHDT, CDR2 YNNKEL (reference sequence). V lost 4 bases to trimming and J lost 7 bases; unmatched junction nucleotides: 4.

This clone was counted once. This chain uses TRBV2 with TRBJ2-6; D unresolved. The V end was cut by 5 bases, the J end by 0 bases, with 8 bases between. Per the germline V gene, CDR1 is SNHLY and CDR2 is FYNNEI. CDR3 length equals 15 residues. CDR3 amino acids: CASSPGSSGANVLTF. The CDR3 DNA follows: TGTGCCAGCAGTCCTGGGTCCTCTGGGGCCAACGTCCTGACTTTC.

V usage is TRBV5-1 and J usage is TRBJ2-2; D is ambiguous. This CDR3 spans 14 amino acids. Germline V gene data show CDR1 as SGHRS and CDR2 as YFSETQ. Between the trimmed V and J ends, which lost 1 base and 3 bases, there was a span of 7 bases. CDR3 coding DNA: TGCGCCAGCAGCTTGAATTCCGACACCGGGGAGCTGTTTTTT. This encodes CASSLNSDTGELFF.

This chain connects TRBV12-3 or TRBV12-4 to TRBJ2-1; D is unclear. CDR3 length equals 11 residues. The germline V and J ends were trimmed by 5 bases and 9 bases, with 8 bases remaining between them. Here the CDR3 reads CASSAPGEQFF. CDR3 bases: TGTGCCAGCAGTGCCCCGGGTGAGCAGTTCTTC.

The V gene is TRBV5-4, the J gene TRBJ1-1; D gene uncertain. CDR1 is SGHNT, CDR2 YYREEE, per germline (reference sequence). The CDR3 totals 13 residues. Trimming shortened V by 0 bases and J by 4 bases, and 7 bases separated the two germline ends. CDR3 nucleotides: TGTGCCAGCAGCTTGGACAGAGGCACTGAAGCTTTCTTT. Its protein product is CASSLDRGTEAFF.

The V and J genes are TRBV5-1 and TRBJ1-2; weak D call: TRBD1 (6 bases). The CDR3 is 13 amino acids. Germline V gene data show CDR1 as SGHRS and CDR2 as YFSETQ. V was pared by 4 bases and J by 6 bases, with 13 bases between. The CDR3 bases are TGCGCCAGCAGCCTGGGAGGGGGAGATGGCTACACCTTC. This encodes CASSLGGGDGYTF.

J is TRBJ2-3 and V is TRBV2; 8 nucleotides agree with TRBD1. The ends lost 6 bases at V and 1 base at J; junction bases unmatched: 6. CDR1 is SNHLY, CDR2 FYNNEI, per germline. This CDR3 region has 15 residues. For the CDR3, the DNA is TGTGCCAGCAGCGAACAGACAGGGGGCACAGATACGCAGTATTTT. It is translated as CASSEQTGGTDTQYF.

The chain couples TRBV18 to TRBJ2-1, with D unresolved. V lost 4 bases to trimming and J lost 0 bases, with 13 bases between them. Germline-derived CDR1 and CDR2 are KGHSH and LQKENI. This CDR3 region has 16 residues. In DNA form, the CDR3 reads TGTGCCAGCTCACTACAGACAACCTCCTCCTACAATGAGCAGTTCTTC. Its protein product is CASSLQTTSSYNEQFF.

The chain has TRBV30 and TRBJ1-1; D remains unclear. Germline V gene data show CDR1 as GTSNPN and CDR2 as SVGIG (reference sequence). Trimming shortened V by 3 bases and J by 0 bases, and 8 bases separated the two germline ends. The CDR3 has 13 amino acids. The CDR3 nucleotides read TGTGCCTGGAGATCCAGTCTGAACACTGAAGCTTTCTTT. This encodes CAWRSSLNTEAFF.

V usage is TRBV7-2 and J usage is TRBJ1-4; D gene uncertain. Germline-derived CDR1 and CDR2 are SGHTA and FQGNSA. The V end was cut by 5 bases, the J end by 0 bases, with 10 bases between. This CDR3 is 15 amino acids long. The CDR3 loop reads CASSPNIPTNEKLFF. The DNA of the CDR3 is TGTGCCAGCAGCCCCAACATCCCAACTAATGAAAAACTGTTTTTT.

The J gene is TRBJ2-7, the V gene TRBV4-1; D is undetermined. CDR1 MGHRA and CDR2 YSYEKL come from the germline V gene. The CDR3 has 13 amino acids. V was trimmed by 1 base and J by 5 bases, leaving 9 bases between them. CDR3: CASSQARTNEQYF. CDR3 sequence (DNA): TGCGCCAGCAGCCAAGCCCGGACGAACGAGCAGTACTTC.

The sample holds one count of this clone. The rearrangement joins TRBV5-5 to TRBJ1-4; weak D call: TRBD1 (5 bases). This CDR3 is 15 amino acids long. Looked up from germline, CDR1 is SGHKS and CDR2 is YYEKEE (reference sequence). Trimming took 0 bases from V and 8 from J, leaving 14 bases between them. The CDR3 sequence: CASSLARGSGEKLFF. The CDR3 nucleotides read TGTGCCAGCAGCTTGGCACGGGGGTCAGGGGAAAAACTGTTTTTT.

The genes are TRBV6-1 and TRBJ1-2, with D perhaps matching TRBD1 (5 bases). Germline values: CDR1 MNHNS, CDR2 SASEGT. V lost 2 bases and J 8 bases, leaving 12 bases between the germline ends. This CDR3 is 13 amino acids long. The CDR3 loop is CASSENAGLGYTF. CDR3 sequence (DNA): TGTGCCAGCAGTGAAAACGCAGGGCTGGGCTACACCTTC.

The V and J genes are TRBV10-3 and TRBJ2-5, with TRBD2 matching over 7 bases. The germline CDR1 and CDR2 sequences are ENHRY and SYGVKD. The ends lost 8 bases at V and 2 bases at J; junction bases unmatched: 14. The CDR3 length is 16 residues. CDR3 residues: CAIADSDRTSQETQYF. The CDR3 DNA follows: TGTGCCATCGCCGACAGCGACCGGACTAGTCAAGAGACCCAGTACTTC.

The chain combines TRBV5-6 with TRBJ2-2; 13 bases match TRBD2. The CDR3 is 15 residues long. After removal of 5 bases from V and 6 bases from J, the junction contained 4 bases not matched to a gene. Germline V gene lookup returns CDR1 SGHDT and CDR2 YYEEEE. CDR3 region: CASRPGLAGPGELFF. The CDR3 nucleotides read TGTGCCAGCAGACCGGGACTAGCGGGGCCCGGGGAGCTGTTTTTT.

The V gene is TRBV25-1, the J gene TRBJ2-3, with TRBD2 matching 12 bases. Losses at the gene ends were 6 bases for V and 2 bases for J; bases not matched to a gene: 6. The CDR3 length is 16 residues. Germline V gene lookup returns CDR1 MGHDK and CDR2 SYGVNS. DNA of the CDR3: TGTGCCAGCAGACCCGGGACTAGCGGGCTCACAGATACGCAGTATTTT. This gives the protein CASRPGTSGLTDTQYF.

The chain links TRBV11-3 to TRBJ2-7, with a tentative D call TRBD1 (6 bases). The CDR3 sequence is 14 residues long. The V gene lost 2 bases and the J gene lost 4 bases, with 12 bases spanning the gap. The germline V gene encodes CDR1 SGHNT and CDR2 YENEEA. The CDR3 sequence is CASSLQGGRYEQYF. DNA of the CDR3: TGTGCCAGCAGCTTACAAGGGGGTCGGTACGAGCAGTACTTC.